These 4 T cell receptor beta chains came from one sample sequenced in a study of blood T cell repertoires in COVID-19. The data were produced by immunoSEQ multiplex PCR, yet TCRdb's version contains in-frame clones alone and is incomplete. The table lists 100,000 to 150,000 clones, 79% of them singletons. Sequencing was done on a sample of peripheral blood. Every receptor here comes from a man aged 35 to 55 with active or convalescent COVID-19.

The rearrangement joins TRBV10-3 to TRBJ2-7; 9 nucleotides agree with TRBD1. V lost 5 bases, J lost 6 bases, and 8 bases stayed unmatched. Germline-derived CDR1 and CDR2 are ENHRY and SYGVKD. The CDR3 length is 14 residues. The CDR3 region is CAISQTRTGAEQYF. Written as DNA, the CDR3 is TGTGCCATCAGTCAAACCAGGACAGGGGCCGAGCAGTACTTC.

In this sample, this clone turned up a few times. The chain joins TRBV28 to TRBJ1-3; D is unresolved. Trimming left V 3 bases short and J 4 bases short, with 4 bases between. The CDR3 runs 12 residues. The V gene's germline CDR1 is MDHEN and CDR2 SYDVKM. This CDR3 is CASSFQGNTIYF. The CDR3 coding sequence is TGTGCCAGCAGTTTCCAGGGAAACACCATATATTTT.

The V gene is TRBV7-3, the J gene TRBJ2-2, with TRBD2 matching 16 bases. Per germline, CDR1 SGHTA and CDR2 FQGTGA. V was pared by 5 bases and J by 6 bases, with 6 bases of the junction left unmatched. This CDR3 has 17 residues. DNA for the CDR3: TGTGCCAGCAGCCCAGGAGGGACTAGCGGGAGGGCCGGGGAGCTGTTTTTT. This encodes CASSPGGTSGRAGELFF.

The CDR3 sequence: CASSPGSYNEQFF. The CDR3 nucleotides read TGTGCCAGCAGTCCGGGGTCCTACAATGAGCAGTTCTTC. This chain connects TRBV6-2 or TRBV6-3 to TRBJ2-1; D perhaps matches TRBD2 (5 bases). V was shortened by 5 bases and J by 1 base, with 6 bases between the two germline ends. Germline V lookup: CDR1 MNHEY, CDR2 SVGEGT. This CDR3 has 13 residues.